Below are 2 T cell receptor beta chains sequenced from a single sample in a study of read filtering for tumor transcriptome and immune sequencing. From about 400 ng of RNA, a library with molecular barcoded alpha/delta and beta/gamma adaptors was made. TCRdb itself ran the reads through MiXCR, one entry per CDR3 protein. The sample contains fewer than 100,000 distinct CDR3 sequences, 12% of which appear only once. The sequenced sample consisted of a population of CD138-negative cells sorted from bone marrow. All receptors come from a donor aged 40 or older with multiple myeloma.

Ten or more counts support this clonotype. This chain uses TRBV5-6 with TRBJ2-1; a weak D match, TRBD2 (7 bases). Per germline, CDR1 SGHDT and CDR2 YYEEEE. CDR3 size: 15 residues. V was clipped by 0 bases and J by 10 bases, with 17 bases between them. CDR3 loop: CASSLDGGGGREQFF. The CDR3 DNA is TGTGCCAGCAGCTTGGATGGGGGAGGGGGTCGGGAGCAGTTCTTC. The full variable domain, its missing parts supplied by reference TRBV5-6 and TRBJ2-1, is DAGVTQSPTHLIKTRGQQVTLRCSPKSGHDTVSWYQQALGQGPQFIFQYYEEEERQRGNFPDRFSGHQFPNYSSELNVNALLLGDSALYLCASSLDGGGGREQFFGPGTRLTVL.

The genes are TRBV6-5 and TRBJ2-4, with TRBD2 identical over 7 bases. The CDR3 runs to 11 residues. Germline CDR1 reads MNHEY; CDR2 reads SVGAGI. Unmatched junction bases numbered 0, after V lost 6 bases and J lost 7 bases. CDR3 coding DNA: TGTGCCAGCAGGCGGGAGAACATTCAGTACTTC. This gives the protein CASRRENIQYF.